This T cell receptor beta chain was captured by sequencing in a study of breast tumors, draining lymph nodes, adjacent tissues. This clonotype was seen a handful of times. Its matching antigen is unknown. With a much larger clone just one base away, this may be a read error. The CDR3 carries no conserved terminal phenylalanine or tryptophan, so it likely arises from a read error. Findings of the study overall: Tumor repertoires ranked between lymph nodes and nontumor tissue in diversity, with V and J gene preferences. Tumor and nontumor repertoires were significantly more similar in luminal-like than in basal-like breast cancer. Data fit most tumor T cells coming from lymph node, expanding in tumor. That most tumor T cells come from lymph nodes remained unproven.

TCRdb passed the multiplex PCR reads through MiXCR, listing each CDR3 protein once. The repertoire consists of 200,000 to 250,000 distinct CDR3 sequences, with less than 45% occurring once and the leading ten covering about 3.3%. Trimming took 5 bases from V and 0 from J, leaving 11 bases between them. Per germline, CDR1 SGHVS and CDR2 FNYEAQ. This CDR3 has 14 residues. Axillary draining lymph nodes of breast cancer patients supplied the node samples. This clonotype was obtained from a female donor with breast cancer. Some clones in this sample may be carry-over from other donors' samples. Input material: axillary lymph node tissue. The rearrangement uses TRBV7-6 and TRBJ2-7; unclear D gene. The CDR3 region has the DNA TGTGCCAGCAGCCCATTGTCCCACTCCTACGAGCAGTACCTC. Translation: CASSPLSHSYEQYL.